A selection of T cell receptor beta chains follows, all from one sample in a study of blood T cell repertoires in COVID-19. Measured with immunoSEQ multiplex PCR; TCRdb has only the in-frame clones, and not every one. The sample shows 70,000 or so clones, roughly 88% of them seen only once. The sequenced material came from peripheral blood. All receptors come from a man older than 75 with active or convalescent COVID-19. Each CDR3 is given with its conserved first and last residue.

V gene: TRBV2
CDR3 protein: CASRMDRGGGRNIQYF

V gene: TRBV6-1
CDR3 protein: CASSELGGYQPQHF

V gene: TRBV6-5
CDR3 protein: CASSRGQINTGELFF

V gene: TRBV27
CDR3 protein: CASRLRGASGRGEQYF

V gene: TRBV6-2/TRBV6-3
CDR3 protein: CASSYSTGGPNTEAFF

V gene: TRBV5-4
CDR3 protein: CASSLLAGAYNEQFF

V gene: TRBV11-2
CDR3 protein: CASSLGRGTGGSYNEQFF

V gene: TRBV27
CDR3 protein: CASRSNYGYTF

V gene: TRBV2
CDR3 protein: CASKGQPTTNEKLFF

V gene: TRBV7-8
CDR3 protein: CASSPVEYQETQYF

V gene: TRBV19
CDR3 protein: CASSRRDSSSGYTF

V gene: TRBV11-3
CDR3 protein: CASSLGSSGNTIYF

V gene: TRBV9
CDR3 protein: CASSETTQGLGYTF

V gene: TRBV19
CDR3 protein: CASSIRGGDTEAFF

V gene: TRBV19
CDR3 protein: CASSETENEQFF

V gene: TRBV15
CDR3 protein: CATSRDHLGLPNEKLFF

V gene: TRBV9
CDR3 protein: CASSVGTAGHQYF

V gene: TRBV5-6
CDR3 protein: CASSGPGWDEKLFF

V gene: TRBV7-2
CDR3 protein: CASSLPALNTEAFF

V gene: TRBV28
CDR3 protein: CASRYAQGKDNQPQHF

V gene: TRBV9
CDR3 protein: CASSVEGGAGNTIYF

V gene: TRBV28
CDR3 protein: CASIDGLAGGRFHNEQFF

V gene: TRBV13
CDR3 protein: CASSHRTRVTDTQYF

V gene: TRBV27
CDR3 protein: CASRLGGGGPDTQYF

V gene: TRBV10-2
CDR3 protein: CASSDSGTGSEQYF

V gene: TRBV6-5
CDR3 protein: CASSSTVGSYEKLFF

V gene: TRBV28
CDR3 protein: CASSFRQGRIQNTEAFF

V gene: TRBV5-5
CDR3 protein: CASSLQGGFAEAFF

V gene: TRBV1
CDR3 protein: CTSSQDWTKGNSPLHF

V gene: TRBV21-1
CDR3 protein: CASSSAGDTQYF

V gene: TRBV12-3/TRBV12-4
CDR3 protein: CASSLAASGQFF

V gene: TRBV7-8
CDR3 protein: CASSAESSSYEQYF

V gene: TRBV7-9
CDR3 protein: CASSTGPGEQPQHF

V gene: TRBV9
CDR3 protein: CASSVTGRTEAFF

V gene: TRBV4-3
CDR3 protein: CASSQLAGATDTQYF

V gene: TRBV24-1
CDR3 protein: CATSDLPGQGKTGELFF

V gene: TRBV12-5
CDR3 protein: CASGLVQGGTQYF

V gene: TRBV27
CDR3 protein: CASSRNRGSSYEQYF

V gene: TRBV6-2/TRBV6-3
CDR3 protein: CASSYRREGRGEQFF

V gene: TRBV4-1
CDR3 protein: CASSQVTWETQYF

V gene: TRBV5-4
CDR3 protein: CASSLRGGPADTQYF

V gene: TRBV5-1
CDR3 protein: CASSLAGTTNEKLFF

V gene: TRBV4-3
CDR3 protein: CASSLLAGRGNEQFF

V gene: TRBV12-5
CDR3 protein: CASGQEGAPLRGYTF

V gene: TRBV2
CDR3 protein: CASRKRLAENEQFF